The T cell receptor beta chain described here comes from a study of T cells in Graves' hyperthyroidism and ophthalmopathy. Study results and limitations: Model-based prediction identified ophthalmopathy a median approximately 6.2 months prior to its onset.

Ophthalmopathy in the patients scored at least 3 on Clinical Activity Score and at least 4 on NOSPECS grade, lasting under 3 months. The diagnoses drew upon clinical symptoms, serum thyroxine and TRAb, thyroid ultrasound and orbital computed tomography. Using over 8.5 ml of fresh peripheral blood, PBMCs were prepared. Amplified regions were TCR beta CDR3 sequences from RNA transcripts. The HTBI primer set drove a first-round RT-PCR of the TCR CDR3. TCRdb reanalysed the multiplex PCR reads using MiXCR and keeps one entry per CDR3 protein. The sample holds about 640,000 distinct CDR3 sequences; less than 25% are singletons and the top ten take approximately 30%. The V and J ends lost 5 bases and 2 bases, in that order; junction bases with no gene match: 4. The CDR3 consists of 15 residues. Germline CDR1 is PRHDT and CDR2 is FYEKMQ (reference sequence). This clonotype appeared many times. Its antigen is undetermined.

This receptor was obtained from a man between 25 and 39 years old with Graves' ophthalmopathy. This sequence joins TRBV13 and TRBJ1-2; 11 bases align to TRBD1. Material: blood. The CDR3 DNA reads as TGTGCCAGCAGCGCCCGGGACAGGGGGAACTATGGCTACACCTTC. This gives the protein CASSARDRGNYGYTF.